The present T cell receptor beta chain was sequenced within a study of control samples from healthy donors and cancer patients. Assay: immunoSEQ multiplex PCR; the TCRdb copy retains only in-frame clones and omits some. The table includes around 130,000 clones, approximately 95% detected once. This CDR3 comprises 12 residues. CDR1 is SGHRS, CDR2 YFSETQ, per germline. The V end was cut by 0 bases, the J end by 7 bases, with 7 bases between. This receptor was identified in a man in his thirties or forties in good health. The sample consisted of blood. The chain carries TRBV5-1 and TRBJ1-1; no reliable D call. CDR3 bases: TGCGCCAGCAGCTTGGATTATCGTGAAGCTTTCTTT. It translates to CASSLDYREAFF.